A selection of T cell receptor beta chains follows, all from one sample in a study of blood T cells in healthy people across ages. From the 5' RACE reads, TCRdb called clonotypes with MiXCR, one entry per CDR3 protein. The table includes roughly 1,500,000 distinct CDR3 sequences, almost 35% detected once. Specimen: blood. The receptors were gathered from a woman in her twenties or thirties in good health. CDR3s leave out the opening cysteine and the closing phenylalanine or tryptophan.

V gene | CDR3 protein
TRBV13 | ASSFNPARNEQF
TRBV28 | ASNLDGGAGNEQF
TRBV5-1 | ASSLVLASQETQY
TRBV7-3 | ASSPRDRDTQY
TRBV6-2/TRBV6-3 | ASSFTKDIGSQY
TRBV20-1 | SAPLAGALYEQY
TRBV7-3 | ASNQQGANTEAF
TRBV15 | ASSPQRGGWEQF
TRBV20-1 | SARHRGDYGYT
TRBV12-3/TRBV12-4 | ASSLNTGNTDTQY
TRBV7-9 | ASKAGAGNEQF
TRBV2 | ASSRRESSYEQY
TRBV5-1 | ASSLPPGLREGTQY
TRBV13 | ASSLLTWGAF
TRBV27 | ASSLAGRRYGYT
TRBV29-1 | SVEDPTGQNEQF
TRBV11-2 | ASSLGPSNSYEQY
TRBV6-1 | ASYGQGASEQY
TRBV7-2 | ASSRDRRDEKLF
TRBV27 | ASSHQGVRETQY